A selection of T cell receptor beta chains follows, all from one sample in a study of T-cell memory formation after mild COVID-19. From the 5' RACE reads, TCRdb called clonotypes with MiXCR, one entry per CDR3 protein. The sample consists of fewer than 250,000 distinct CDR3 sequences, about 27% of them appearing once. Specimen: PBMCs or a T cell subset sorted from them (not recorded which). The source of these receptors is an adult woman who had mild COVID-19 (a few samples of this study predate the infection). Cell type and time point are not known. CDR3s include the opening cysteine and the closing phenylalanine or tryptophan. D genes are given only for firm matches. Clone sizes are given selectively: once, few, many, or a class where the clone is expanded.

cdr3_length,j_call,d_call,clone_size,v_call,cdr3_aa,cdr3_nt
19,TRBJ2-1,TRBD2,.,TRBV10-3,CAIQVRERECCGSYNEQFF,TGTGCCATCCAGGTCCGGGAGCGGGAGTGTTGTGGCTCCTACAATGAGCAGTTCTTC
13,TRBJ2-3,.,.,TRBV6-5,CASRENGMDTQYF,TGTGCCAGCAGAGAGAACGGAATGGATACGCAGTATTTT
15,TRBJ2-1,TRBD2,few,TRBV5-1,CASSLAGGQVYEQFF,TGCGCCAGCAGCTTAGCGGGGGGGCAGGTATATGAGCAGTTCTTC
15,TRBJ2-7,TRBD1,.,TRBV6-2/TRBV6-3,CASSERTGFLYEQYF,TGTGCCAGCAGCGAGAGGACAGGGTTCCTTTACGAGCAGTACTTC
13,TRBJ1-2,.,.,TRBV18,CASSPGVTYGYTF,TGTGCCAGCTCCCCCGGGGTCACCTATGGCTACACCTTC
17,TRBJ2-3,.,.,TRBV20-1,CSARAPRGQGPTDTQYF,TGCAGTGCTAGAGCCCCGCGGGGTCAGGGACCCACAGATACGCAGTATTTT
16,TRBJ2-5,.,few,TRBV6-5,CASSYYGGTPRETQYF,TGTGCCAGCAGTTACTATGGGGGGACCCCGCGGGAGACCCAGTACTTC
12,TRBJ1-1,.,few,TRBV25-1,CASFGGNTEAFF,TGTGCCAGCTTCGGGGGGAACACTGAAGCTTTCTTT
13,TRBJ1-1,.,.,TRBV7-3,CATSTARNTEAFF,TGTGCCACATCGACGGCGAGGAACACTGAAGCTTTCTTT
13,TRBJ2-1,.,.,TRBV29-1,CSVVISSGNEQFF,TGCAGCGTTGTGATTAGCTCCGGCAATGAGCAGTTCTTC
14,TRBJ1-1,.,few,TRBV5-1,CASSTGSVYTEAFF,TGCGCCAGCAGCACAGGGTCCGTGTACACTGAAGCTTTCTTT
15,TRBJ2-7,TRBD2,.,TRBV18,CASSPRGANHDEQYF,TGTGCCAGCTCACCGCGGGGGGCCAATCACGACGAGCAGTACTTC
16,TRBJ1-2,.,.,TRBV2,CASSESEIHGNYGYTF,TGTGCCAGCAGTGAGTCCGAAATCCACGGTAACTATGGCTACACCTTC
14,TRBJ2-7,TRBD2,few,TRBV5-1,CASSLGLAGGEQYF,TGCGCCAGCAGCTTGGGACTAGCGGGAGGCGAGCAGTACTTC
15,TRBJ1-1,TRBD1,.,TRBV20-1,CSASPLTGVNTEAFF,TGCAGTGCTTCCCCCCTGACAGGGGTGAACACTGAAGCTTTCTTT
11,TRBJ2-5,.,.,TRBV29-1,CSVVVWGTQYF,TGCAGCGTTGTAGTGTGGGGGACCCAGTACTTC
17,TRBJ2-1,.,.,TRBV20-1,CSARNLHRETRWNEQFF,TGCAGTGCTAGAAATCTTCACAGGGAAACCAGGTGGAATGAGCAGTTCTTC
13,TRBJ1-6,.,.,TRBV6-5,CASSYQDNSPLHF,TGTGCCAGCAGTTACCAGGATAATTCACCCCTCCACTTT
16,TRBJ2-5,TRBD2,.,TRBV5-1,CASSMGLAEYQETQYF,TGCGCCAGCAGCATGGGACTAGCGGAGTACCAAGAGACCCAGTACTTC
13,TRBJ2-7,.,.,TRBV20-1,CSARPQDEYEQYF,TGCAGTGCTAGACCCCAGGATGAATACGAGCAGTACTTC
12,TRBJ1-5,.,few,TRBV29-1,CSVEVAVGTRHF,.
14,TRBJ2-5,TRBD1,few,TRBV7-9,CASSSWTGQETQYF,TGTGCCAGCAGCTCATGGACAGGACAAGAGACCCAGTACTTC
14,TRBJ2-1,.,few,TRBV24-1,CATSDYRDYNEQFF,TGTGCCACCAGTGATTACAGAGACTACAATGAGCAGTTCTTC
17,TRBJ2-1,TRBD2,once,TRBV7-2,CASSQLRLAGGSNEQFF,TGTGCCAGCAGCCAGCTCAGACTAGCGGGAGGGTCGAATGAGCAGTTCTTC
16,TRBJ2-7,.,few,TRBV9,CASSVDGTVNTDEQYF,TGTGCCAGCAGCGTGGACGGGACCGTTAATACCGACGAGCAGTACTTC
14,TRBJ2-1,.,many,TRBV12-3/TRBV12-4,CASRSPDIYNEQFF,TGTGCCAGTAGGAGCCCGGACATCTACAATGAGCAGTTCTTC
13,TRBJ2-5,TRBD1,.,TRBV5-6,CASNRDREETQYF,TGTGCCAGCAACAGGGACAGAGAAGAGACCCAGTACTTC
16,TRBJ2-1,.,many,TRBV5-1,CASSLRVSGTYNEQFF,TGCGCCAGCAGCTTGCGGGTTAGTGGGACCTACAATGAGCAGTTCTTC
13,TRBJ2-1,.,.,TRBV12-3/TRBV12-4,CASSPEEPGEQFF,TGTGCCAGCAGCCCCGAGGAGCCAGGGGAGCAGTTCTTC
14,TRBJ1-6,TRBD1,.,TRBV6-2/TRBV6-3,CATNPGGKVSPLHF,TGTGCCACCAATCCAGGGGGCAAAGTTTCACCCCTCCACTTT
15,TRBJ1-1,.,few,TRBV7-9,CASSPPGGKDTEAFF,TGTGCCAGCAGCCCCCCAGGTGGAAAGGACACTGAAGCTTTCTTT
14,TRBJ2-3,.,few,TRBV7-2,CASGGGPGTDTQYF,TGTGCCAGCGGTGGGGGGCCAGGCACAGATACGCAGTATTTT
14,TRBJ1-1,.,.,TRBV7-9,CASSSGGMDTEAFF,TGTGCCAGCAGCTCCGGGGGTATGGACACTGAAGCTTTCTTT
15,TRBJ2-3,.,few,TRBV3-1,CASSQDWGWADTQYF,TGTGCCAGCAGCCAAGATTGGGGCTGGGCAGATACGCAGTATTTT
15,TRBJ1-2,.,few,TRBV5-4,CASSNPARSNYGYTF,TGTGCCAGCAGCAACCCTGCAAGGAGCAACTATGGCTACACCTTC
15,TRBJ1-2,.,few,TRBV4-1,CASSRGAQGHYGYTF,TGCGCCAGCAGCCGAGGAGCGCAGGGGCACTATGGCTACACCTTC
12,TRBJ2-7,.,.,TRBV29-1,CSVAGGPYEQYF,TGCAGCGTTGCCGGGGGGCCCTACGAGCAGTACTTC
16,TRBJ2-1,.,few,TRBV5-6,CASSLGERTRANEQFF,TGTGCCAGCAGCTTGGGGGAACGGACAAGGGCCAATGAGCAGTTCTTC
15,TRBJ2-7,.,.,TRBV6-1,CASSEAYRSSYEQYF,TGTGCCAGCAGTGAAGCGTACAGGAGCTCCTACGAGCAGTACTTC
15,TRBJ2-7,.,.,TRBV12-3/TRBV12-4,CASRRQSSGPYEQYF,TGTGCCAGCAGACGACAGAGCTCGGGTCCCTACGAGCAGTACTTC
17,TRBJ2-1,.,few,TRBV7-6,CASSSLPPQIPHNEQFF,TGTGCCAGCAGCTCCCTCCCACCACAGATCCCACACAATGAGCAGTTCTTC
18,TRBJ2-1,TRBD2,few,TRBV13,CASNVGLAGGPGSKEQFF,TGTGCCAGCAACGTAGGACTAGCGGGAGGGCCCGGCAGTAAGGAGCAGTTCTTC
10,TRBJ1-1,.,few,TRBV12-3/TRBV12-4,CASSRIEAFF,TGTGCCAGCAGTAGAATTGAAGCTTTCTTT
13,TRBJ2-5,TRBD1,.,TRBV7-9,CASSPGTVETQYF,TGTGCCAGCAGCCCGGGGACAGTAGAGACCCAGTACTTC
14,TRBJ2-3,.,.,TRBV5-1,CASSLGTETDTQYF,TGCGCCAGCAGCTTGGGGACAGAGACAGATACGCAGTATTTT
16,TRBJ2-1,.,few,TRBV3-1,CASSRLPGANYNEQFF,TGTGCCAGCAGCCGCCTGCCAGGGGCCAACTACAATGAGCAGTTCTTC
16,TRBJ1-2,TRBD1,.,TRBV6-5,CASSYSDRTANYGYTF,TGTGCCAGCAGTTACTCGGACAGGACAGCTAACTATGGCTACACCTTC
14,TRBJ2-7,.,.,TRBV7-8,CASSPRPQGYEQYF,TGTGCCAGCAGCCCCCGCCCCCAGGGGTACGAGCAGTACTTC
15,TRBJ1-1,.,.,TRBV4-1,CASSQPGQGNTEAFF,TGCGCCAGCAGCCAACCCGGGCAGGGTAACACTGAAGCTTTCTTT
18,TRBJ2-7,.,few,TRBV12-5,CASGLTLGYEEFPYEQYF,TGTGCTAGTGGTTTGACCTTGGGTTATGAAGAATTTCCCTACGAGCAGTACTTC
14,TRBJ2-7,TRBD1,.,TRBV5-1,CASRTGDVSYEQYF,TGCGCCAGCAGAACAGGGGACGTCTCCTACGAGCAGTACTTC